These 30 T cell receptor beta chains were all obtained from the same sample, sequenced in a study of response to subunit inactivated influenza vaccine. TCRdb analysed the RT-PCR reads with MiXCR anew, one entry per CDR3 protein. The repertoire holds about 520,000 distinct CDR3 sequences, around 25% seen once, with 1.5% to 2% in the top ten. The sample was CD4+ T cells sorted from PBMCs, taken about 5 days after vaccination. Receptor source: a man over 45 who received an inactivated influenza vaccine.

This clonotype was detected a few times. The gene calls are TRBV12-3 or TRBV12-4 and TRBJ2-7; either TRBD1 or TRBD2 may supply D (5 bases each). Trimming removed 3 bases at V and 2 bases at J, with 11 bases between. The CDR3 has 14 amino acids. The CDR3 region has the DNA TGTGCCAGCAGTTTTCCGGGGCGGACCTACGAGCAGTACTTC. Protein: CASSFPGRTYEQYF.

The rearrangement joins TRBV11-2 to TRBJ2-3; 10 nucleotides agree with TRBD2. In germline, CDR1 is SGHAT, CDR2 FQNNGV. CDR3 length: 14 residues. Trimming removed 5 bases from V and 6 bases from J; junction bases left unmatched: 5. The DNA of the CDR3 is TGTGCCAGCAGCGCTAGCGGGAGCTTGGATACGCAGTATTTT. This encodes CASSASGSLDTQYF.

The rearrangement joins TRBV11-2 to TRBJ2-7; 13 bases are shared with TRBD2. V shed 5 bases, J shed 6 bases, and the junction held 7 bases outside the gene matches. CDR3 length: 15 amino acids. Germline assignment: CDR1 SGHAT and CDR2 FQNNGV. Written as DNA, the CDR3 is TGTGCCAGCAGCCCAACTAGCGGGGGGGGCACCGAGCAGTACTTC. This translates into CASSPTSGGGTEQYF. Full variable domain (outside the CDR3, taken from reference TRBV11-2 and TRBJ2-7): EAGVAQSPRYKIIEKRQSVAFWCNPISGHATLYWYQQILGQGPKLLIQFQNNGVVDDSQLPKDRFSAERLKGVDSTLKIQPAKLEDSAVYLCASSPTSGGGTEQYFGPGTRLTVT.

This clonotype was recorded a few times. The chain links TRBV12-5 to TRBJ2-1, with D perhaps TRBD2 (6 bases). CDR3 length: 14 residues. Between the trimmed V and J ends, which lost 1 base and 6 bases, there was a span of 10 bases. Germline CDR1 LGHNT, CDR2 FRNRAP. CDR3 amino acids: CASGLDTSFNEQFF. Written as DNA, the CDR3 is TGTGCTAGTGGTTTGGATACTAGCTTCAATGAGCAGTTCTTC.

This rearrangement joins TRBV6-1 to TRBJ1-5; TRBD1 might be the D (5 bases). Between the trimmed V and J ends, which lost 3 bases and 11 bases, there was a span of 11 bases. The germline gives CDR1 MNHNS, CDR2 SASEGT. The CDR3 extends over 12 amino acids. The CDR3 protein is CASSEQGVSQHF. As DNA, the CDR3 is TGTGCCAGCAGTGAGCAGGGAGTGTCCCAGCATTTT.

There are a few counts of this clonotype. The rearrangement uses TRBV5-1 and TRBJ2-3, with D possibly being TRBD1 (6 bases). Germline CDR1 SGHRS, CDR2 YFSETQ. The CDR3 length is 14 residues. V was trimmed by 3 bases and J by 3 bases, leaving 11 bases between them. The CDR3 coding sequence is TGCGCCAGCAGCTGGACAGATCTTACAGATACGCAGTATTTT. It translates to CASSWTDLTDTQYF. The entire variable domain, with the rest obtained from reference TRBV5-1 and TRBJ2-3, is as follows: KAGVTQTPRYLIKTRGQQVTLSCSPISGHRSVSWYQQTPGQGLQFLFEYFSETQRNKGNFPGRFSGRQFSNSRSEMNVSTLELGDSALYLCASSWTDLTDTQYFGPGTRLTVL.

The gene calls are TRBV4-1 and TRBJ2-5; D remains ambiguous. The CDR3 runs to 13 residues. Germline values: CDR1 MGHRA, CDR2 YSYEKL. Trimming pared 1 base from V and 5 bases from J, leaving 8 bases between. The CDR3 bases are TGCGCCAGCAGCCAAGGGAGATCTGAGACCCAGTACTTC. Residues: CASSQGRSETQYF.

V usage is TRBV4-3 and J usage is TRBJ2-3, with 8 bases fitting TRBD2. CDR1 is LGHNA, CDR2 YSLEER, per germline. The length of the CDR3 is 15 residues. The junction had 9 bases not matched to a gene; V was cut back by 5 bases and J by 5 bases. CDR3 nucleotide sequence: TGCGCCAGCAGCGTCCGGGAGGGCCTAGGAGATACGCAGTATTTT. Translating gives CASSVREGLGDTQYF.

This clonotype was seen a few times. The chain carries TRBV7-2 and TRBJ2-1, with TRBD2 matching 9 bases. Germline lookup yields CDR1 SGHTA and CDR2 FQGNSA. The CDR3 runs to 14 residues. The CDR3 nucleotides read TGTGTCAGTGGGGCGGGAGGGGTATACAATGAGCAGTTCTTC. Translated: CVSGAGGVYNEQFF.

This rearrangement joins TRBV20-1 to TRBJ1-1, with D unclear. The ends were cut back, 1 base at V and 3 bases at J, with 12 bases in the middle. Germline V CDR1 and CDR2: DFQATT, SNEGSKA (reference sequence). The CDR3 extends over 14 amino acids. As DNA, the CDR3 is TGCAGTGCTAGAGCCTCGAGGGTGGACACTGAAGCTTTCTTT. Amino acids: CSARASRVDTEAFF.

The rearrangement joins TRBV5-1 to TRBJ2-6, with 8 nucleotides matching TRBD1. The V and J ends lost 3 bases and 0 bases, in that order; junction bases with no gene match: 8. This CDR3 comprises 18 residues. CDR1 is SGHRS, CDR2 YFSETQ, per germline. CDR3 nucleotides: TGCGCCAGCAGCTACCTCGGACAGGGTGGCTCTGGGGCCAACGTCCTGACTTTC. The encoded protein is CASSYLGQGGSGANVLTF.

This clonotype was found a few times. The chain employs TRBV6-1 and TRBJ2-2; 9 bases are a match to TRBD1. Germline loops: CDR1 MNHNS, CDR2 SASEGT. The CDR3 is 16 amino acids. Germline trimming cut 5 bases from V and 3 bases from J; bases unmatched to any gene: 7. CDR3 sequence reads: CASSPWTGDYTGELFF. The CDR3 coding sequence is TGTGCCAGCAGTCCTTGGACAGGGGACTACACCGGGGAGCTGTTTTTT.

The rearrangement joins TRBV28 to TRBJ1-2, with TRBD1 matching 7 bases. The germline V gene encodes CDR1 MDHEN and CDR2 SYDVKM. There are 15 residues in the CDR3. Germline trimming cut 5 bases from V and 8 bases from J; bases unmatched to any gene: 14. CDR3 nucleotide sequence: TGTGCCAGCAGTCCACCCCCCCGACAGGGAGGCGGCTACACCTTC. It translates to CASSPPPRQGGGYTF.

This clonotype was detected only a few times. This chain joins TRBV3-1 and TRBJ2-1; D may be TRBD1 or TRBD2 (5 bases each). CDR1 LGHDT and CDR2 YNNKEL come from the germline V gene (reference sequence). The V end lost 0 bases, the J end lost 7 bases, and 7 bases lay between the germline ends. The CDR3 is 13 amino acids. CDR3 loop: CASSQEWGNEQFF. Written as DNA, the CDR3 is TGTGCCAGCAGCCAAGAGTGGGGGAATGAGCAGTTCTTC.

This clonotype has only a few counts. CDR3 region: CASRSGQGEQPQHF. CDR3 coding DNA: TGCGCCAGCAGATCTGGACAGGGCGAGCAGCCCCAGCATTTT. The V and J genes are TRBV5-1 and TRBJ1-5, with TRBD1 matching over 8 bases. Per germline, CDR1 SGHRS and CDR2 YFSETQ. V lost 5 bases and J lost 7; bases outside the gene matches: 8. The CDR3 length is 14 residues.

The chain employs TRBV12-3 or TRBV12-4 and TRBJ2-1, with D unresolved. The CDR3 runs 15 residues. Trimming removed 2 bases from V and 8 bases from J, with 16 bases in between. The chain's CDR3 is CASSLSPTKNDEQFF. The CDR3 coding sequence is TGTGCCAGCAGTTTAAGTCCCACCAAAAACGATGAGCAGTTCTTC.

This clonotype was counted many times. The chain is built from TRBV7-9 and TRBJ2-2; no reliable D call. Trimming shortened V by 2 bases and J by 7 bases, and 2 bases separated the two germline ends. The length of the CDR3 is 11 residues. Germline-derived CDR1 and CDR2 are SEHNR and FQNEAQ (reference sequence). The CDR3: CASSLLGELFF. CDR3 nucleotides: TGTGCCAGCAGCTTACTCGGGGAGCTGTTTTTT.

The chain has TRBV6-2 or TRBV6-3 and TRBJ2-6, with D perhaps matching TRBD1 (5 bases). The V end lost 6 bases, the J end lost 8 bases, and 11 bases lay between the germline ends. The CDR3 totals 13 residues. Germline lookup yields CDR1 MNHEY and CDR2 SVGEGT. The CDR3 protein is CASSSGWPNVLTF. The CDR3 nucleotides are TGTGCCAGCAGCTCAGGGTGGCCCAACGTCCTGACTTTC.

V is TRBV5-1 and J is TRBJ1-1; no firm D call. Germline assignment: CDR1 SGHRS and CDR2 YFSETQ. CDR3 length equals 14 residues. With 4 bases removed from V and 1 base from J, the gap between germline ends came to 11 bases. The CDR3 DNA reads TGCGCCAGCAGCCCTGTGGGCGAGAACACTGAAGCTTTCTTT. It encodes CASSPVGENTEAFF.

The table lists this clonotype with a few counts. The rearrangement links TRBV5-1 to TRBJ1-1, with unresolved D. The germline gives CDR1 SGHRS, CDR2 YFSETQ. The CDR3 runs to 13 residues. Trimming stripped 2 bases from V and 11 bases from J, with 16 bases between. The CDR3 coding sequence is TGCGCCAGCAGCTTCGACGCTCCGGAAGGCGCTTTCTTT. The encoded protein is CASSFDAPEGAFF.

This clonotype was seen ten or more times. CDR3 nucleotide sequence: TGTGCCAGCAGCTTACTAGCGTCCTCCTACAATGAGCAGTTCTTC. This encodes CASSLLASSYNEQFF. This chain uses TRBV7-9 with TRBJ2-1; a possible D gene is TRBD2 (6 bases). Germline V gives CDR1 SEHNR, CDR2 FQNEAQ (reference sequence). V lost 2 bases and J lost 0, with 8 bases in between. CDR3 length equals 15 residues.

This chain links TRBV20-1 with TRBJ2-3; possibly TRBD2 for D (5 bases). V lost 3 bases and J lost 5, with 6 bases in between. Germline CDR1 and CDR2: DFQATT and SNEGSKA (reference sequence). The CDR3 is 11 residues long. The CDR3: CSASGEDTQYF. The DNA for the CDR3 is TGCAGTGCTAGCGGGGAAGATACGCAGTATTTT.

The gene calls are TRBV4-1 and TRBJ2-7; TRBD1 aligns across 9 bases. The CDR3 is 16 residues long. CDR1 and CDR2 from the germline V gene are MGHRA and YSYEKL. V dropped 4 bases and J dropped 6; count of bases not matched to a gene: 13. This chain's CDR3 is CASSPDRGYLAPEQYF. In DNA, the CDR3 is TGCGCCAGCAGCCCTGACAGGGGGTATTTGGCCCCCGAGCAGTACTTC.

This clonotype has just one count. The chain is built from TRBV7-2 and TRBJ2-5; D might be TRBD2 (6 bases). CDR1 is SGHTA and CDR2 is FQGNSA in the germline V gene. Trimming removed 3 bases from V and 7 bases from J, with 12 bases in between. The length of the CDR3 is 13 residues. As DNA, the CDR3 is TGTGCCAGCAGCTTTAACTCCGGGGGGACCCAGTACTTC. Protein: CASSFNSGGTQYF.

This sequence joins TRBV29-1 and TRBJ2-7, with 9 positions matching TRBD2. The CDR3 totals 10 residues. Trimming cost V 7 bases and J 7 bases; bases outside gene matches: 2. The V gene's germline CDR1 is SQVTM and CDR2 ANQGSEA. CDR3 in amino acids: CSGLAGEQYF. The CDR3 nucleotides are TGCAGCGGCCTAGCGGGAGAGCAGTACTTC.

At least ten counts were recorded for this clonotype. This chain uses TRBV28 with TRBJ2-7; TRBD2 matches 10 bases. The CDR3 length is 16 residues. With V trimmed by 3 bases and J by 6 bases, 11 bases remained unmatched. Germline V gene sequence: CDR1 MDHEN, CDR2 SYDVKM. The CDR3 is CASSFSLTSGTAEQYF. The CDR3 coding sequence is TGTGCCAGCAGTTTTTCCCTTACTAGCGGGACGGCCGAGCAGTACTTC.

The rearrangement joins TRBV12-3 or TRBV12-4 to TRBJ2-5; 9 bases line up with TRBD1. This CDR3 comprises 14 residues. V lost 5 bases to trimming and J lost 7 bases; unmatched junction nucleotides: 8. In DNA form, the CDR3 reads TGTGCCAGCAGTCCGATGGGACAGGGAGTGACCCAGTACTTC. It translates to CASSPMGQGVTQYF.

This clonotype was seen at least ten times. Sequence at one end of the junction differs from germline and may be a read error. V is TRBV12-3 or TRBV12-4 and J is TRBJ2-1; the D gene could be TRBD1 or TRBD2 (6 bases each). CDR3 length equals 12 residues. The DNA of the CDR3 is TGTGCCAGCAGCTTAGGGGGGAATGAGCAGTTCTTC. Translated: CASSLGGNEQFF.

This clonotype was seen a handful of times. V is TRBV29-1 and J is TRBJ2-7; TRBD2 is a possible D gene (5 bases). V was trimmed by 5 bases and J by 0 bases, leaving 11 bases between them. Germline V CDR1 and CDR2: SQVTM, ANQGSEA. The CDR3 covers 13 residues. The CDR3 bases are TGCAGCGTTCAAGTGGGGAGCTCCTACGAGCAGTACTTC. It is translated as CSVQVGSSYEQYF.

CDR3 amino acids: CASRTSGVTGELFF. The CDR3 DNA is TGTGCCAGCAGGACTAGCGGGGTAACCGGGGAGCTGTTTTTT. This sequence joins TRBV12-3 or TRBV12-4 and TRBJ2-2; 11 nucleotides line up with TRBD2. CDR3 length equals 14 residues. V lost 6 bases and J lost 5; bases outside the gene matches: 2.